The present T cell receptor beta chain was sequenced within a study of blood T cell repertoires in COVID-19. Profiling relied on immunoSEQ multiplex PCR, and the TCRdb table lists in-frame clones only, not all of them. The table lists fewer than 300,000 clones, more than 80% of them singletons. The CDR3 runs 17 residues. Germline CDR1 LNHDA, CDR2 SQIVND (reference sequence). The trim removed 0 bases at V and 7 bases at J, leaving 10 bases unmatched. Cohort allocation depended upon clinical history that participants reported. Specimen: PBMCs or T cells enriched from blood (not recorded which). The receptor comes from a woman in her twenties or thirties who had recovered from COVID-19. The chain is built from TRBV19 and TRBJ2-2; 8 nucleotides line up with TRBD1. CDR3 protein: CASSIDGRQGANGELFF. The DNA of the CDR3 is TGTGCCAGTAGTATAGATGGACGGCAGGGGGCCAACGGGGAGCTGTTTTTT.